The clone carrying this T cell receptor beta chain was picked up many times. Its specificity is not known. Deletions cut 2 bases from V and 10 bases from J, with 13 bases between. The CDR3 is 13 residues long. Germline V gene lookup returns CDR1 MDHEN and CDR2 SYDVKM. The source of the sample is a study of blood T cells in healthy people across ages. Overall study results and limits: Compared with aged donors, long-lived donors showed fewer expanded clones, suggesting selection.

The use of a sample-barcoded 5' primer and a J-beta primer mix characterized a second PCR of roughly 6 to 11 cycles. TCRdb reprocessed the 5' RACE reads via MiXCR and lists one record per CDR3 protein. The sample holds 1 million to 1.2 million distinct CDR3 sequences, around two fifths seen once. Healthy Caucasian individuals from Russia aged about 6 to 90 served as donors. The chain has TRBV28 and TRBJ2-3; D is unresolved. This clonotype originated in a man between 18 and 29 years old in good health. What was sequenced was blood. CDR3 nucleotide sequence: TGTGCCAGCAGTTTAACTAATCCCCCAGCGCAGTATTTT. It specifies CASSLTNPPAQYF.